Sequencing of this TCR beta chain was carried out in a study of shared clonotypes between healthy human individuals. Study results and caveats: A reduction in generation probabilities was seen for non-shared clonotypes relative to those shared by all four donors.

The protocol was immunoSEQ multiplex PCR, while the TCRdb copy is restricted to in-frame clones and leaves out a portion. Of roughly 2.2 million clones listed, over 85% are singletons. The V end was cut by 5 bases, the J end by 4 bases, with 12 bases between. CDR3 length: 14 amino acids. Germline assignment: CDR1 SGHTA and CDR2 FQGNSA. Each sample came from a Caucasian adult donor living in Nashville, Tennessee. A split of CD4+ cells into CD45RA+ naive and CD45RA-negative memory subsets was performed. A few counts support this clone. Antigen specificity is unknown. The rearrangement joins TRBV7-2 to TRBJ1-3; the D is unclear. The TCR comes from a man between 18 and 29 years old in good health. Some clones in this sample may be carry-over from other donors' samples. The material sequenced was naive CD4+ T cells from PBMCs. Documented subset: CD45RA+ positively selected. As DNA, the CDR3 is TGTGCCAGCAGCCCCGCGCACTTCGGAAACACCATATATTTT. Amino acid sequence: CASSPAHFGNTIYF.